One and the same sample provided the 15 T cell receptor beta chains below, sequenced in a study of regulatory T cells in long-lasting Graves disease. Time point described: persistent/refractory GD, antithyroid drugs over 5 years with positive TRAb. RNA extracted from PBMCs served as the sequencing template. CDR3-region Arm-PCR and iRepertoire HTBI primers produced the TCR beta libraries. MiXCR, run by TCRdb on the multiplex PCR reads, gives a single entry per CDR3 protein. The data show roughly 700,000 distinct CDR3 sequences, with about 30% seen just once and 42% held by the top ten. The sample consisted of peripheral blood mononuclear cells (PBMCs), taken when the disease was refractory, from a patient treated with antithyroid drugs. These receptor sequences come from a female donor with Graves disease.

This clonotype was seen at least ten times. The V gene is TRBV12-3 or TRBV12-4, the J gene TRBJ1-5; D may be TRBD1 (6 bases). V lost 3 bases to trimming and J lost 9 bases, with 12 bases between them. CDR3 length equals 13 residues. The CDR3 coding sequence is TGTGCCAGCAGTTTGGCAGGGGTTAGGCCCCAGCATTTT. It translates to CASSLAGVRPQHF.

This clonotype occurred many times. This chain links TRBV6-5 with TRBJ2-7; possibly TRBD1 for D (6 bases). Germline assignment: CDR1 MNHEY and CDR2 SVGAGI. CDR3 length: 13 residues. Trimming left V 2 bases short and J 4 bases short, with 9 bases between. CDR3 DNA: TGTGCCAGCAGTTACGGACAGAATTACGAGCAGTACTTC. Protein: CASSYGQNYEQYF.

This clonotype was observed a handful of times. The rearrangement links TRBV24-1 to TRBJ2-7; 8 nucleotides agree with TRBD2. J lost 0 bases, V lost 12 bases, and 6 bases had no gene match. The CDR3 is 13 amino acids. Germline values: CDR1 KGHDR, CDR2 SFDVKD. CDR3 DNA: TGTGCCCCTGGACTAGCAGACTCCTACGAGCAGTACTTC. It encodes CAPGLADSYEQYF.

The rearrangement uses TRBV9 and TRBJ2-2; D gene uncertain. V lost 1 base to trimming and J lost 7 bases, with 5 bases between them. Germline CDR1 and CDR2: SGDLS and YYNGEE. The CDR3 is 12 amino acids. CDR3 region: CASSVTFGELFF. For the CDR3, the DNA is TGTGCCAGCAGCGTAACTTTCGGGGAGCTGTTTTTT.

This rearrangement joins TRBV3-1 to TRBJ1-2; D is uncertain. V shed 5 bases and J shed 6 bases, with 16 bases lying between them. This CDR3 comprises 14 residues. The germline V gene encodes CDR1 LGHDT and CDR2 YNNKEL (reference sequence). The CDR3 nucleotides are TGTGCCAGCAGCACGTCCCGGACGGGAGATGGCTACACCTTC. Translating gives CASSTSRTGDGYTF.

This sequence joins TRBV10-3 and TRBJ2-7; the D is unclear. Per germline, CDR1 ENHRY and CDR2 SYGVKD. V was cut by 3 bases and J by 3 bases, with 6 bases left in between. This CDR3 comprises 12 residues. CDR3 bases: TGTGCCATCAGTGATGGGGACTACGAGCAGTACTTC. Translating gives CAISDGDYEQYF.

At least ten counts were recorded for this clonotype. This rearrangement joins TRBV12-3 or TRBV12-4 to TRBJ2-5; D uncertain. The CDR3 extends over 14 amino acids. Trimming took 2 bases from V and 4 from J, leaving 11 bases between them. For the CDR3, the DNA is TGTGCCAGCAGTTTACACGGCCAGAGAGAGACCCAGTACTTC. Amino acid sequence: CASSLHGQRETQYF.

A few counts support this clonotype. The chain links TRBV12-5 to TRBJ1-1; 11 positions agree with TRBD1. There are 15 residues in the CDR3. J gave up 3 bases and V 5 bases, and 5 bases lay outside the gene matches. Per the germline V gene, CDR1 is LGHNT and CDR2 is FRNRAP. The CDR3 reads CASGRGQGADTEAFF. As DNA, the CDR3 is TGTGCTAGTGGTCGCGGACAGGGGGCGGACACTGAAGCTTTCTTT.

In this sample, this clonotype turned up a few times. The chain recombines TRBV5-1 with TRBJ2-4; 8 bases map to TRBD1. The CDR3 covers 16 residues. Germline V gene sequence: CDR1 SGHRS, CDR2 YFSETQ. V was clipped by 0 bases and J by 3 bases; unmatched bases: 5. In nucleotides, the CDR3 is TGCGCCAGCAGCTTGGGGGACAGGTTAAACAAAAACATTCAGTACTTC. Residues: CASSLGDRLNKNIQYF.

The chain has TRBV15 and TRBJ1-6; D perhaps matches TRBD1 (6 bases). This CDR3 region has 15 residues. V was pared by 3 bases and J by 7 bases, with 13 bases between. In germline, CDR1 is LNHNV, CDR2 YYDKDF (reference sequence). CDR3 amino acids: CATSSEGTGNSPLHF. The CDR3 coding sequence is TGTGCCACCAGCAGCGAGGGAACAGGGAATTCACCCCTCCACTTT.

The chain is built from TRBV9 and TRBJ1-2; 8 bases align to TRBD1. V dropped 0 bases and J dropped 5; count of bases not matched to a gene: 3. Per germline, CDR1 SGDLS and CDR2 YYNGEE. This CDR3 is built from 14 residues. DNA for the CDR3: TGTGCCAGCAGCGTAGCAACAGGGGGATATGGCTACACCTTC. Translated, it gives CASSVATGGYGYTF.

This chain uses TRBV10-3 with TRBJ2-7; D unresolved. In germline, CDR1 is ENHRY, CDR2 SYGVKD. With 0 bases removed from V and 2 bases from J, the gap between germline ends came to 20 bases. The CDR3 contains 18 residues. For the CDR3, the DNA is TGTGCCATCAGTGAGTCCCTTAACCGGCCGGAAGTCACCTACGAGCAGTACTTC. It yields the protein CAISESLNRPEVTYEQYF.

The chain employs TRBV12-3 or TRBV12-4 and TRBJ2-1; 11 bases map to TRBD2. The CDR3 loop spans 19 amino acids. V shed 3 bases, J shed 5 bases, and the junction held 15 bases outside the gene matches. DNA of the CDR3: TGTGCCAGCAGTTTTGGTCCATGGTACGAACTAGCGGGAGACAATGAGCAGTTCTTC. This gives the protein CASSFGPWYELAGDNEQFF.

This clonotype showed up many times. V and J are TRBV11-3 and TRBJ2-2, with 7 bases lining up with TRBD1. Germline V gene lookup returns CDR1 SGHNT and CDR2 YENEEA. This CDR3 contains 18 residues. V shed 5 bases, J shed 0 bases, and the junction held 12 bases outside the gene matches. The CDR3 nucleotides are TGTGCCAGCAGCGGCAGCCTGGGGGACAGCGCGAACACCGGGGAGCTGTTTTTT. Its translation is CASSGSLGDSANTGELFF. The whole variable domain, remainder taken from reference TRBV11-3 and TRBJ2-2, is EAGVVQSPRYKIIEKKQPVAFWCNPISGHNTLYWYLQNLGQGPELLIRYENEEAVDDSQLPKDRFSAERLKGVDSTLKIQPAELGDSAVYLCASSGSLGDSANTGELFFGEGSRLTVL.

The rearrangement uses TRBV11-2 and TRBJ1-2, with a possible D match to TRBD1 (6 bases). There are 15 residues in the CDR3. V lost 0 bases and J lost 1, with 9 bases in between. Germline-derived CDR1 and CDR2 are SGHAT and FQNNGV. CDR3 sequence (DNA): TGTGCCAGCAGCTTAGAAGGGGGGATTAACTATGGCTACACCTTC. As protein: CASSLEGGINYGYTF.